These T cell receptor beta chains were read from a single sample in a study of blood T cells in healthy people across ages. From the 5' RACE reads, TCRdb called clonotypes with MiXCR, one entry per CDR3 protein. The sample contains approximately 1.5 million distinct CDR3 sequences, around 35% of which appear only once. Sequenced input: blood. The receptors shown here come from a woman aged 25-40 years in good health. The CDR3 runs from the conserved cysteine through the conserved F or W. The order of the fields is V gene, clone size, D gene, J gene, CDR3 DNA, CDR3 protein. A D gene is named only where the DNA matches it firmly. A clone size is listed for some rows: how often the clone was seen (once, few, many), or a class if it is expanded.

TRBV15,few,NA,TRBJ1-2,TGTGCCACCAGCATTCAGGGCTCCTATGGCTACACCTTC,CATSIQGSYGYTF
TRBV7-3,NA,TRBD2,TRBJ2-5,TGTGCCAGCAGCTCCGGCCGCATAGCGGGAATGGAGACCCAGTACTTC,CASSSGRIAGMETQYF
TRBV9,NA,TRBD1,TRBJ2-3,TGTGCCAACAGCATTACTTACAGGGGTGGAACAGATACGCAGTATTTT,CANSITYRGGTDTQYF
TRBV29-1,NA,NA,TRBJ1-2,TGCAGCGTTGAAATGTCAAACGATGGGTATGGCTACACCTTC,CSVEMSNDGYGYTF
TRBV3-1,few,TRBD1,TRBJ1-2,TGTGCCAGCAGCCAAGGGTTTCAGGGGGCGAAGGGCTACACCTTC,CASSQGFQGAKGYTF
TRBV9,few,NA,TRBJ2-5,TGTGCCAGCAGCGGATTTCAGGAGGGAGGGGGGACCCAGTACTTC,CASSGFQEGGGTQYF
TRBV7-2,few,NA,TRBJ2-3,TGTGCCAGCAGCTTATGGAAAAGTTCCACAGATACGCAGTATTTT,CASSLWKSSTDTQYF
TRBV7-3,NA,TRBD2,TRBJ2-3,TGTGCCAGCAGCTTAATGGCTAGCGGACGCACAGATACGCAGTATTTT,CASSLMASGRTDTQYF
TRBV3-1,NA,NA,TRBJ1-2,TGTGCCAGCAGCCAGAAGGGGCAGGGCAGAGGAGGCTACACCTTC,CASSQKGQGRGGYTF
TRBV5-5,many,NA,TRBJ2-3,TGTGCCAGCAGTGCCCTTGCAGGCTATAGCACAGATACGCAGTATTTT,CASSALAGYSTDTQYF
TRBV3-1,NA,NA,TRBJ1-1,TGTGCCAGCAGCCAACAGGGCCCCATGAACACTGAAGCTTTCTTT,CASSQQGPMNTEAFF
TRBV12-3/TRBV12-4,many,NA,TRBJ1-2,TGTGCCAGCAGTCAGGACAGCCTCTATGGCTACACCTTC,CASSQDSLYGYTF
TRBV6-1,NA,TRBD2,TRBJ2-1,TGTGCCGGTAGACTGGCGGGAGGGGGCTATGAGCAGTTCTTC,CAGRLAGGGYEQFF
TRBV2,NA,TRBD1,TRBJ2-5,TGTGCCAGCACTGCCAGGGGGCCGGAAGAGACCCAGTACTTC,CASTARGPEETQYF
TRBV20-1,few,TRBD2,TRBJ2-4,TGCAGTGCTAGAGATTGGACTAGCGGGGGCCCTTTGGGCAAAAACATTCAGTACTTC,CSARDWTSGGPLGKNIQYF
TRBV6-2/TRBV6-3,NA,TRBD2,TRBJ2-7,TGTGCCAGCAGTTGGACTAGCGGGGGGGTCCCCTACGAGCAGTACTTT,CASSWTSGGVPYEQYF
TRBV6-1,few,NA,TRBJ2-7,TGTGCCAGCAGTCCTCAGAAGGGACAAGCCCTATACGAGCAGTACTTC,CASSPQKGQALYEQYF
TRBV20-1,few,TRBD2,TRBJ2-3,TGCAGTGCTAGAGCTAACTACCTGCGGGGGACGCAGTATTTT,CSARANYLRGTQYF
TRBV2,NA,TRBD1,TRBJ2-4,TGTGCCAGCAGCGGACAGGGGCGCAAAAACATTCAGTACTTC,CASSGQGRKNIQYF
TRBV5-6,once,NA,TRBJ2-2,TGTGCCAGCAGCTTGTTCCACACCGGGGAGCTGTTTTTT,CASSLFHTGELFF
TRBV6-1,NA,NA,TRBJ1-1,TGTGCCACCTCGAGAGTCACAGGGTTGAACACTGAAGCTTTCTTT,CATSRVTGLNTEAFF
TRBV12-3/TRBV12-4,few,NA,TRBJ1-1,TGTGCCAGCAGTTTTGAGACGAACACTGAAGCTTTCTTT,CASSFETNTEAFF
TRBV29-1,NA,NA,TRBJ2-3,TGCAGCGTTGAAGGTAGAGCGACAGATACGCAGTATTTT,CSVEGRATDTQYF
TRBV28,NA,NA,TRBJ1-1,TGTGCCAGCGGGCAGGCCGGCCCTACTGAAGCTTTCTTT,CASGQAGPTEAFF
TRBV5-1,many,TRBD2,TRBJ2-1,TGCGCCAGCAGGACTAGCGGGCCCGCCTACAATGAGCAGTTCTTC,CASRTSGPAYNEQFF
TRBV4-2,few,TRBD2,TRBJ2-7,TGTGCCAGCAGACCAAGCGGGGGGGTACTTAAGGACGAGCAGTACTTC,CASRPSGGVLKDEQYF
TRBV27,few,NA,TRBJ1-1,TGTGCCAGCAGTTTAGGAGGGGGAGCCTTGAACACTGAAGCTTTCTTT,CASSLGGGALNTEAFF
TRBV12-3/TRBV12-4,NA,NA,TRBJ2-7,TGTGCCAGCAGTTTCTTAGGGGGAATCGGGTCCTACGAGCAGTACTTC,CASSFLGGIGSYEQYF
TRBV5-1,NA,NA,TRBJ1-2,TGCGCCAGCGGCTTGGCCGGGGGCGGCTACACCTTC,CASGLAGGGYTF
TRBV21-1,few,NA,TRBJ1-4,TGTGCCAGCTTAGATGACAGCCACGATCCACCTAATGAAAAACTGTTTTTT,CASLDDSHDPPNEKLFF
TRBV20-1,NA,NA,TRBJ2-5,TGCAGTACCTGGGGACTCTTATCGGGAGAGACCCAGTACTTC,CSTWGLLSGETQYF
TRBV12-3/TRBV12-4,few,TRBD1,TRBJ2-5,TGTGCCAGCACCAAGGACAGGGGGCTTGGTGGAGAGACCCAGTACTTC,CASTKDRGLGGETQYF
TRBV27,many,TRBD2,TRBJ2-3,TGTGCCAGCAGTTATCGGAGCGGGAGCGCAGATACGCAGTATTTT,CASSYRSGSADTQYF
TRBV13,many,TRBD2,TRBJ2-7,TGTGCCAGCAGCTTAGGCCCGGGGGGTTACTACGAGCAGTACTTC,CASSLGPGGYYEQYF
TRBV5-6,NA,NA,TRBJ2-1,TGTGCCAGCACACGGACTTACCGTGGTGAGCAGTTCTTC,CASTRTYRGEQFF
TRBV6-6,NA,NA,TRBJ2-7,TGTGCCAGCAGGTCATACAGGGACAACGAGCAGTACTTC,CASRSYRDNEQYF
TRBV18,NA,TRBD1,TRBJ2-5,TGTGCCAGCTCACTGGGACAGGTCCCGGAGACCCAGTACTTC,CASSLGQVPETQYF
TRBV20-1,few,NA,TRBJ2-3,TGCAGTGCTAGAGATACGGCAGGGTGGGGTGTCAATTCTGGAGATACGCAGTATTTT,CSARDTAGWGVNSGDTQYF
TRBV5-4,many,TRBD2,TRBJ2-3,TGTGCCAGCAGCTTGACGACTAGCGGGGGGGCCAGCACAGATACGCAGTATTTT,CASSLTTSGGASTDTQYF
TRBV9,few,NA,TRBJ2-3,TGTGCCAGCAGCGGGGACATTTCTAGCACAGATACGCAGTATTTT,CASSGDISSTDTQYF
TRBV12-3/TRBV12-4,NA,NA,TRBJ2-1,TGTGCCAGCAGTAAGCCACCGGGATTTAACAATGGGCAGTTCTTC,CASSKPPGFNNGQFF
TRBV20-1,NA,TRBD2,TRBJ2-7,TGCAGTGCTCCACGGACTAGCGGGAGACGCGACGAGCAGTACTTC,CSAPRTSGRRDEQYF
TRBV20-1,few,TRBD2,TRBJ2-3,TGCAGTGCTGAGCGGGAGGGCACAGATACGCAGTATTTT,CSAEREGTDTQYF
TRBV5-1,few,TRBD2,TRBJ2-3,TGCGCCAGCAGCTCAACTGGACTAGCGGGTCAGAGGATCACAGATACGCAGTATTTT,CASSSTGLAGQRITDTQYF
TRBV9,few,NA,TRBJ2-3,TGTGCCAGCAGCTCCGATGGGGCCACAGATACGCAGTATTTT,CASSSDGATDTQYF
TRBV11-2,NA,TRBD2,TRBJ2-1,TGTGCCAGCAGCTTAGGGACTAGCGGTTGCAATGAGCAGTTCTTC,CASSLGTSGCNEQFF
TRBV6-2/TRBV6-3,once,TRBD1,TRBJ1-2,TGTGCCAGCAGTACTCGACGGACAGGGATGGGTGGCTACACCTTC,CASSTRRTGMGGYTF